This is a list of T cell receptor beta chains from one sample in a study of blood T cell repertoires in COVID-19. Using immunoSEQ multiplex PCR, the repertoire was profiled, and TCRdb retains in-frame clones only, with some absent. The table lists hundreds of thousands of clones, roughly nine tenths of them singletons. Sequenced material: PBMCs or T cells enriched from blood (not recorded which). The receptors come from a woman in her fifties or sixties in a cohort exposed to, infected with or recovered from COVID-19 (not recorded which). CDR3s include the opening cysteine and the closing phenylalanine or tryptophan. The D gene is left open where the match is weak. Where a row states a size, it is once, few, many or the class of an expanded clone; other rows omit it.

v_gene,j_gene,d_gene,abundance,CDR3aa,CDR3nt
TRBV5-1,TRBJ2-5,NA,NA,CASSNGVVGETQYF,TGCGCCAGCAGCAACGGGGTGGTAGGGGAGACCCAGTACTTC
TRBV19,TRBJ1-2,NA,NA,CASSNVGGLDGYTF,TGTGCCAGTAGTAACGTGGGAGGGCTGGATGGCTACACCTTC
TRBV1,TRBJ2-2,NA,NA,CTSSQGTTNTGELFF,TGCACCAGCAGCCAAGGGACTACGAACACCGGGGAGCTGTTTTTT
TRBV3-1/TRBV3-2,TRBJ1-2,TRBD1,once,CASSYPGTGSFYGYTF,TGTGCCAGCAGCTACCCCGGGACAGGGTCATTCTATGGCTACACCTTC
TRBV11-1,TRBJ1-2,TRBD1,NA,CASSHGTGRFNYGYTF,TGTGCCAGCAGCCACGGGACAGGGAGATTTAACTATGGCTACACCTTC
TRBV29-1,TRBJ1-1,NA,NA,CSARNTEAFF,TGCAGCGCCCGGAACACTGAAGCTTTCTTT
TRBV9,TRBJ2-1,TRBD2,NA,CASSHSGGGNEQFF,TGTGCCAGCAGCCATAGCGGGGGGGGAAATGAGCAGTTCTTC
TRBV18,TRBJ2-7,NA,NA,CASSPSAYEQYF,TGTGCCAGCTCACCATCCGCCTACGAGCAGTACTTC
TRBV7-3,TRBJ2-1,TRBD2,NA,CASSLTGLGNEQFF,TGTGCCAGCAGCTTAACCGGACTAGGCAATGAGCAGTTCTTC
TRBV6-1,TRBJ1-1,TRBD1,NA,CASSDLRGPRLNPEAFF,TGTGCCAGCAGTGATCTTAGGGGGCCCCGACTTAACCCTGAAGCTTTCTTT
TRBV7-2,TRBJ2-6,NA,NA,CASSSAVSGANVLTF,TGTGCCAGCAGCTCGGCGGTTTCTGGGGCCAACGTCCTGACTTTC
TRBV2,TRBJ1-5,TRBD1,few,CASSGPGQGQPQHF,TGTGCCAGCAGCGGACCGGGACAGGGTCAGCCCCAGCATTTT
TRBV21-1,TRBJ2-5,NA,NA,CASSKVARGALLTQYF,NA